This T cell receptor (beta chain) was observed in a study of siplizumab effects on memory and regulatory T cells. The data were produced by immunoSEQ multiplex PCR, yet TCRdb's version contains in-frame clones alone and is incomplete. Seen here are about 62,000 clones, 70% to 85% observed once, and the top ten hold roughly 0.4%. Germline loops: CDR1 MNHEY, CDR2 SMNVEV (reference sequence). This CDR3 has 14 residues. V shed 3 bases and J shed 2 bases, with 10 bases lying between them. The count of this clone is one. The genes are TRBV27 and TRBJ1-1; D remains unclear. Material for sequencing was memory CD4+ T cells sorted from blood. The sequence derives from a human donor in good health. The CDR3 nucleotides are TGTGCCAGCAGTTTTGGCCCAGCAAACACTGAAGCTTTCTTT. Its translation is CASSFGPANTEAFF.